A selection of T cell receptor beta chains follows, all from one sample in a study of CD4 T cells in relation to SARS-CoV-2 and coronaviruses. Generated by immunoSEQ multiplex PCR, the TCRdb table keeps only in-frame clones and is missing some. This sample has tens of thousands of clones; approximately 83% occur once, and the top ten carry about 3.3%. Sequenced sample: memory CD4+ T cells from PBMCs. All receptors derive from an adult with COVID-19. CDR3s include the opening cysteine and the closing phenylalanine or tryptophan. Each record gives: clone size, D gene, J gene, V gene, CDR3 protein, CDR3 DNA. The D gene is left open where the match is weak. Size tells how often a clone was seen (once, few, many) or the class of an expanded clone, and some rows leave it out.

clone size: NA; D gene: NA; J gene: TRBJ2-1; V gene: TRBV5-1; CDR3 protein: CASSLVKGTPEEQFF; CDR3 DNA: TGCGCCAGCAGCTTGGTTAAGGGCACGCCCGAGGAGCAGTTCTTC
clone size: NA; D gene: NA; J gene: TRBJ2-3; V gene: TRBV11-2; CDR3 protein: CASSLGGSGPDTQYF; CDR3 DNA: TGTGCCAGCAGCTTAGGAGGGTCCGGCCCAGATACGCAGTATTTT
clone size: NA; D gene: TRBD2; J gene: TRBJ2-1; V gene: TRBV9; CDR3 protein: CASSFPPTSGSANEQFF; CDR3 DNA: TGTGCCAGCAGCTTCCCGCCGACTAGCGGGAGTGCAAATGAGCAGTTCTTC
clone size: NA; D gene: TRBD1; J gene: TRBJ2-3; V gene: TRBV25-1; CDR3 protein: CASAKPGTGGTDTQYF; CDR3 DNA: TGTGCCAGCGCAAAACCCGGGACAGGGGGCACAGATACGCAGTATTTT
clone size: NA; D gene: NA; J gene: TRBJ1-4; V gene: TRBV5-1; CDR3 protein: CASSFGTANEKLFF; CDR3 DNA: TGCGCCAGCAGCTTCGGGACCGCTAATGAAAAACTGTTTTTT
clone size: NA; D gene: TRBD1; J gene: TRBJ1-2; V gene: TRBV3-1/TRBV3-2; CDR3 protein: CASSQDLGQGTYGYTF; CDR3 DNA: TGTGCCAGCAGCCAAGATCTGGGACAGGGAACCTATGGCTACACCTTC
clone size: NA; D gene: TRBD2; J gene: TRBJ2-3; V gene: TRBV5-1; CDR3 protein: CASSLEGRGGDTQYF; CDR3 DNA: TGCGCCAGCAGCTTGGAGGGGAGGGGTGGAGATACGCAGTATTTT
clone size: NA; D gene: TRBD2; J gene: TRBJ2-4; V gene: TRBV19; CDR3 protein: CASRSVAGGPAVQYF; CDR3 DNA: TGTGCCAGTAGGTCGGTCGCGGGAGGGCCTGCCGTTCAGTACTTC
clone size: once; D gene: NA; J gene: TRBJ2-7; V gene: TRBV5-1; CDR3 protein: CASSSYNPAEQYF; CDR3 DNA: TGCGCCAGCAGCTCGTATAACCCGGCCGAGCAGTACTTC
clone size: few; D gene: NA; J gene: TRBJ2-2; V gene: TRBV19; CDR3 protein: CASSVRAVHTGELFF; CDR3 DNA: TGTGCCAGTAGTGTCCGGGCCGTTCACACCGGGGAGCTGTTTTTT
clone size: NA; D gene: NA; J gene: TRBJ1-6; V gene: TRBV4-1; CDR3 protein: CASSQVLFRAPLEGSLHF; CDR3 DNA: TGCGCCAGCAGCCAAGTCCTTTTTCGGGCCCCCCTTGAAGGATCCCTCCACTTT
clone size: NA; D gene: NA; J gene: TRBJ2-2; V gene: TRBV28; CDR3 protein: CASSFTRGRTGELFF; CDR3 DNA: TGTGCCAGCAGTTTTACGCGGGGGCGCACCGGGGAGCTGTTTTTT
clone size: NA; D gene: NA; J gene: TRBJ2-7; V gene: TRBV7-9; CDR3 protein: CASSSGGADYEQYF; CDR3 DNA: TGTGCCAGCAGCTCCGGCGGGGCAGACTACGAGCAGTACTTC
clone size: NA; D gene: NA; J gene: TRBJ2-5; V gene: TRBV28; CDR3 protein: CASSLASGNQETQYF; CDR3 DNA: TGTGCCAGCAGTTTGGCTTCGGGGAACCAAGAGACCCAGTACTTC
clone size: few; D gene: TRBD1; J gene: TRBJ2-1; V gene: TRBV5-4; CDR3 protein: CASSLSQGFYNEQFF; CDR3 DNA: TGTGCCAGCAGCTTGTCACAGGGGTTCTACAATGAGCAGTTCTTC
clone size: NA; D gene: TRBD2; J gene: TRBJ2-1; V gene: TRBV24-1; CDR3 protein: CATSETSAGAIEQFF; CDR3 DNA: TGTGCCACCAGTGAGACTAGCGCCGGAGCTATTGAGCAGTTCTTC
clone size: NA; D gene: NA; J gene: TRBJ2-2; V gene: TRBV28; CDR3 protein: CASSGGGGNTGELFF; CDR3 DNA: TGTGCCAGCAGTGGAGGGGGGGGGAACACCGGGGAGCTGTTTTTT
clone size: NA; D gene: TRBD1; J gene: TRBJ1-5; V gene: TRBV5-1; CDR3 protein: CASSSTGEQPQHF; CDR3 DNA: TGCGCCAGCAGCTCGACAGGGGAACAGCCCCAGCATTTT
clone size: NA; D gene: TRBD2; J gene: TRBJ2-3; V gene: TRBV7-3; CDR3 protein: CASSSQPPTSGRTSTDTQYF; CDR3 DNA: TGTGCCAGCAGCTCTCAACCCCCAACTAGCGGAAGGACTAGCACAGATACGCAGTATTTT
clone size: once; D gene: TRBD2; J gene: TRBJ2-1; V gene: TRBV10-3; CDR3 protein: CAISEPGLAGGWQFF; CDR3 DNA: TGTGCCATCAGTGAACCGGGACTAGCGGGAGGCTGGCAGTTCTTC
clone size: NA; D gene: NA; J gene: TRBJ2-3; V gene: TRBV7-2; CDR3 protein: CASSPWAHTDTQYF; CDR3 DNA: TGTGCCAGCAGCCCCTGGGCCCACACAGATACGCAGTATTTT
clone size: NA; D gene: TRBD2; J gene: TRBJ2-1; V gene: TRBV7-2; CDR3 protein: CASSLTLAGFYNEQFF; CDR3 DNA: TGTGCCAGCAGCTTGACACTAGCGGGATTCTACAATGAGCAGTTCTTC